The 32 T cell receptor beta chains below all came from one sample that was sequenced in a study of T cell repertoires in cytomegalovirus infection. TCRdb used MiXCR to reprocess the reads, holding one entry per CDR3 protein. The sample has fewer than 400,000 distinct CDR3 sequences; 15% to 20% are singletons. The sequencing input was PBMCs. The receptor set was obtained from a human donor in good health (CMV status not recorded). Some clones in this sample may be carry-over from other donors' samples.

A remark on this clonotype: Germline is not matched at one junction end, which may reflect a read error. The CDR3 reads CASRPPGGRDYVQYF. The CDR3 coding sequence is TGTGCCAGCAGGCCCCCAGGGGGTCGCGACTACGTGCAGTACTTC. This sequence joins TRBV7-4 and TRBJ2-7; 7 bases are a match to TRBD1. From germline, CDR1 is SGHVT and CDR2 SQSDAQ. The CDR3 contains 15 residues.

The chain joins TRBV12-3 or TRBV12-4 to TRBJ1-5; D unclear. The CDR3 has 14 residues. The V end lost 5 bases, the J end lost 4 bases, and 12 bases lay between the germline ends. The CDR3 spells CASSRRGGNQPQHF. The CDR3 DNA reads TGTGCCAGCAGTCGTCGGGGAGGGAATCAGCCCCAGCATTTT.

The chain couples TRBV4-1 to TRBJ1-1, with unresolved D. The CDR3 loop spans 14 amino acids. Trimming cost V 0 bases and J 1 base, with 6 bases left between them. Germline CDR1 and CDR2: MGHRA and YSYEKL. The CDR3 DNA is TGCGCCAGCAGCCAAGAAGGAAAGAACACTGAAGCTTTCTTT. Amino acid sequence: CASSQEGKNTEAFF.

In its sample, this clonotype was seen many times. The rearrangement uses TRBV19 and TRBJ2-1, with D possibly being TRBD1 (5 bases). Germline V gives CDR1 LNHDA, CDR2 SQIVND (reference sequence). V lost 3 bases and J lost 8, with 11 bases in between. This CDR3 is built from 13 residues. The CDR3 coding sequence is TGTGCCAGTAGTATTATCTGGGGCCATGAGCAGTTCTTC. Its protein product is CASSIIWGHEQFF.

This clonotype was observed a handful of times. The gene calls are TRBV6-6 and TRBJ2-2, with TRBD2 identical over 12 bases. The CDR3 covers 17 residues. V lost 5 bases to trimming and J lost 4 bases; unmatched junction nucleotides: 8. Germline V gives CDR1 MNHNY, CDR2 SVGAGI (reference sequence). The CDR3, as DNA: TGTGCCAGCAGTGGCAGACTAGCGGGAGACCTCACCGGGGAGCTGTTTTTT. Its translation: CASSGRLAGDLTGELFF.

Comment on this clonotype: Compared with germline, one end of the junction differs, possibly owing to a read error. The V gene is TRBV5-6, the J gene TRBJ1-5; the match to TRBD1 covers 7 bases. This CDR3 is 18 amino acids long. The germline V gene encodes CDR1 SGHDT and CDR2 YYEEEE. The CDR3 sequence: CASSSSGTVALSNQPRHF. The CDR3 nucleotides read TGTGCCAGCAGCTCTTCCGGGACAGTAGCTTTAAGCAATCAGCCCCGGCATTTT.

The table lists this clonotype with a few counts. The rearrangement links TRBV10-3 to TRBJ1-2; unclear D gene. The CDR3 is 12 amino acids. The V and J ends lost 10 bases and 2 bases respectively, with 11 bases between them. In germline, CDR1 is ENHRY, CDR2 SYGVKD. This CDR3 is CASRTSNYGYTF. CDR3 DNA sequence: TGTGCCAGCCGAACTTCCAACTATGGCTACACCTTC.

The rearrangement joins TRBV12-3 or TRBV12-4 to TRBJ2-1, with 8 bases that match TRBD2. The CDR3 contains 15 residues. Losses at the gene ends were 4 bases for V and 3 bases for J; bases not matched to a gene: 5. The CDR3 DNA reads TGTGCCAGCAGTTGGTCTAGCGGGCTCTACAATGAGCAGTTCTTC. It codes for CASSWSSGLYNEQFF.

This clonotype appeared a few times. The chain links TRBV7-2 to TRBJ1-2; no clear D gene. CDR1 SGHTA and CDR2 FQGNSA come from the germline V gene. This CDR3 has 14 amino acids. V was cut by 5 bases and J by 4 bases, with 14 bases left in between. The CDR3 spells CASSQTGFSYGYTF. CDR3 sequence (DNA): TGTGCCAGCAGCCAAACCGGGTTTAGCTATGGCTACACCTTC.

This clonotype was counted at least ten times. The chain recombines TRBV7-6 with TRBJ2-1; D possibly corresponds to TRBD2 (5 bases). V was shortened by 1 base and J by 9 bases, with 10 bases between the two germline ends. Germline values: CDR1 SGHVS, CDR2 FNYEAQ. The CDR3 covers 13 residues. The DNA of the CDR3 is TGTGCCAGCAGCTTAGGGAGGAGGTTTGAGCAGTTCTTC. The encoded protein is CASSLGRRFEQFF.

The chain is built from TRBV2 and TRBJ1-2; D is unresolved. The CDR3 totals 13 residues. Trimming took 2 bases from V and 5 from J, leaving 9 bases between them. The germline CDR1 and CDR2 sequences are SNHLY and FYNNEI. CDR3 amino acids: CASSELRQYGYTF. In DNA form, the CDR3 reads TGTGCCAGCAGTGAACTTCGGCAGTATGGCTACACCTTC.

This clonotype was seen more than once but under ten times. The chain has TRBV20-1 and TRBJ2-7, with a possible D match to TRBD1 (5 bases). Per germline, CDR1 DFQATT and CDR2 SNEGSKA (reference sequence). This CDR3 has 13 amino acids. V lost 5 bases and J lost 2, with 13 bases in between. The DNA of the CDR3 is TGCAGTGCTGGTCGACAGCTGACCTACGAGCAGTACTTC. Its translation is CSAGRQLTYEQYF.

The chain's CDR3 is CAIRQADTEAFF. The CDR3 DNA sequence: TGTGCCATCAGGCAGGCCGACACTGAAGCTTTCTTT. This sequence joins TRBV10-3 and TRBJ1-1; D is unclear. Trimming shortened V by 6 bases and J by 3 bases, and 8 bases separated the two germline ends. Germline V gives CDR1 ENHRY, CDR2 SYGVKD. The CDR3 loop spans 12 amino acids.

The table lists this clonotype with many counts. The chain links TRBV7-6 to TRBJ2-7, with 8 nucleotides matching TRBD1. This CDR3 spans 14 amino acids. The V gene's germline CDR1 is SGHVS and CDR2 FNYEAQ. Trimming at V came to 5 bases and at J to 5 bases, leaving 8 bases not matched to a gene. The CDR3 DNA is TGTGCCAGCAGCCCCCAGGACAGGGTGAACGAGCAGTACTTC. Translation: CASSPQDRVNEQYF. Supplemented by reference TRBV7-6 and TRBJ2-7, the full variable domain reads GAGVSQSPRYKVTKRGQDVALRCDPISGHVSLYWYRQALGQGPEFLTYFNYEAQQDKSGLPNDRFSAERPEGSISTLTIQRTEQRDSAMYRCASSPQDRVNEQYFGPGTRLTVT.

The gene calls are TRBV5-4 and TRBJ1-1; D unclear. CDR3 length equals 15 residues. Trimming pared 2 bases from V and 6 bases from J, leaving 17 bases between. CDR1 SGHNT and CDR2 YYREEE come from the germline V gene (reference sequence). CDR3 in DNA: TGTGCCAGCAGCTTAAGCCCAGTGGTCGCGGCTGAAGCTTTCTTT. This translates into CASSLSPVVAAEAFF.

The chain joins TRBV11-2 to TRBJ1-6, with D perhaps TRBD1 (5 bases). From germline, CDR1 is SGHAT and CDR2 FQNNGV. CDR3 length: 15 residues. The germline V and J ends were trimmed by 3 bases and 10 bases, with 16 bases remaining between them. The CDR3 sequence is CASSLGRGLSSPLHF. CDR3 nucleotide sequence: TGTGCCAGCAGCTTGGGAAGGGGATTGTCGTCACCCCTCCACTTT. Using reference TRBV11-2 and TRBJ1-6 for the parts outside the CDR3, the full variable domain is EAGVAQSPRYKIIEKRQSVAFWCNPISGHATLYWYQQILGQGPKLLIQFQNNGVVDDSQLPKDRFSAERLKGVDSTLKIQPAKLEDSAVYLCASSLGRGLSSPLHFGNGTRLTVT.

This clonotype showed up just a few times. This chain connects TRBV7-2 to TRBJ1-1, with D possibly being TRBD1 (6 bases). V was shortened by 6 bases and J by 12 bases, with 23 bases between the two germline ends. Germline CDR1 is SGHTA and CDR2 is FQGNSA. The CDR3 is made up of 14 amino acids. In nucleotides, the CDR3 is TGTGCCAGCAGACCCGCGGGGGACAATTCGTTGACTTTCTTT. Amino acid sequence: CASRPAGDNSLTFF.

The genes are TRBV20-1 and TRBJ2-5; D perhaps matches TRBD1 (5 bases). Germline values: CDR1 DFQATT, CDR2 SNEGSKA (reference sequence). Trimming cost V 0 bases and J 0 bases, with 11 bases left between them. CDR3 length: 15 amino acids. This chain's CDR3 is CSARDGAGDQETQYF. In DNA, the CDR3 is TGCAGTGCTAGAGATGGGGCAGGAGACCAAGAGACCCAGTACTTC.

This clonotype was counted many times. CDR3 coding DNA: TGTGCAGTGGCAGGCGGGGAGACCCAGTACTTC. This translates into CAVAGGETQYF. The rearrangement joins TRBV7-2 to TRBJ2-5; TRBD2 is a possible D gene (5 bases). Germline V gene data show CDR1 as SGHTA and CDR2 as FQGNSA. This CDR3 has 11 amino acids.

This clonotype was detected ten times or more. CDR3: CASSYTGNSNQPQHF. CDR3 coding DNA: TGTGCCAGCAGCTATACAGGGAATAGCAATCAGCCCCAGCATTTT. The chain combines TRBV12-3 or TRBV12-4 with TRBJ1-5; the D gene is possibly TRBD1 (6 bases). V was shortened by 6 bases and J by 0 bases, with 12 bases between the two germline ends. The CDR3 covers 15 residues.

This chain connects TRBV27 to TRBJ2-5; D remains unclear. The CDR3 extends over 16 amino acids. CDR1 and CDR2 from the germline V gene are MNHEY and SMNVEV (reference sequence). Trimming took 0 bases from V and 2 from J, leaving 13 bases between them. The CDR3 region has the DNA TGTGCCAGCAGTTTATCCCTCGTGGCAGCACAAGAGACCCAGTACTTC. This sequence encodes CASSLSLVAAQETQYF.

This clonotype has ten or more counts. The V gene is TRBV6-2 or TRBV6-3, the J gene TRBJ2-1; D uncertain. Trimming removed 10 bases at V and 10 bases at J, with 23 bases between. Germline V gene sequence: CDR1 MNHEY, CDR2 SVGEGT. The CDR3 contains 14 residues. Written as DNA, the CDR3 is TGTGCCACCCAGCCACGTAGTACCCTTAAAGAGCAGTTCTTC. Amino acid sequence: CATQPRSTLKEQFF.

This clonotype was counted a few times. The chain links TRBV7-2 to TRBJ2-5, with 8 positions matching TRBD1. The V gene end was trimmed by 3 bases and the J gene end by 7 bases; junction bases not matched to a gene: 7. CDR1 is SGHTA, CDR2 FQGNSA, per germline. This CDR3 has 14 residues. The DNA of the CDR3 is TGTGCCAGCAGCTTGAACAGACAGGGGCGGACCCAGTACTTC. Its protein product is CASSLNRQGRTQYF.

This sequence joins TRBV7-3 and TRBJ1-2; no reliable D call. The V end was cut by 1 base, the J end by 1 base, with 10 bases between. The V gene's germline CDR1 is SGHTA and CDR2 FQGTGA. The CDR3 length is 15 residues. The CDR3 bases are TGTGCCAGCAGCTTAAGAATAGGTGATAACTATGGCTACACCTTC. Translated, it gives CASSLRIGDNYGYTF.

This chain links TRBV25-1 with TRBJ2-4; D unclear. Trimming removed 3 bases from V and 8 bases from J, with 11 bases in between. The CDR3 sequence is 13 residues long. Germline lookup yields CDR1 MGHDK and CDR2 SYGVNS. The CDR3 sequence is CASSDFTPDIQYF. In DNA form, the CDR3 reads TGTGCCAGCAGTGATTTCACCCCGGACATTCAGTACTTC.

This clonotype was counted only a few times. The chain joins TRBV5-1 to TRBJ2-3; D is unresolved. The CDR3 totals 13 residues. Trimming pared 7 bases from V and 4 bases from J, leaving 13 bases between. Per germline, CDR1 SGHRS and CDR2 YFSETQ. The CDR3 DNA follows: TGCGCCAGCGCCCCCTCGATGGCAGATACGCAGTATTTT. As protein: CASAPSMADTQYF.

The V call is TRBV10-2, the J call TRBJ2-2; TRBD1 matches at 7 bases. The CDR3 runs 19 residues. V was pared by 7 bases and J by 1 base, with 18 bases of the junction left unmatched. CDR1 WSHSY and CDR2 SAAADI come from the germline V gene. The CDR3 DNA is TGCGCCAGCATTAGTTCGGCCGAAATAAGACAGGGGAACACCGGGGAGCTGTTTTTT. This codes for CASISSAEIRQGNTGELFF.

This clonotype was observed a few times. The chain uses TRBV15 and TRBJ2-1; tentative D call: TRBD1 (6 bases). Between the trimmed V and J ends, which lost 5 bases and 9 bases, there was a span of 14 bases. CDR1 LNHNV and CDR2 YYDKDF come from the germline V gene (reference sequence). This CDR3 comprises 13 residues. The CDR3 region is CATSGNLGGEQFF. CDR3 nucleotides: TGTGCCACCAGCGGAAACCTAGGGGGTGAGCAGTTCTTC.

This chain uses TRBV2 with TRBJ1-2; no definite D call. CDR3 length equals 10 residues. V shed 6 bases and J shed 7 bases, with 6 bases lying between them. From germline, CDR1 is SNHLY and CDR2 FYNNEI. The CDR3: CASRESGYTF. CDR3 nucleotide sequence: TGTGCCAGCAGGGAGAGTGGCTACACCTTC.

The V call is TRBV20-1, the J call TRBJ1-1; D call uncertain. The CDR3 has 16 residues. Germline lookup yields CDR1 DFQATT and CDR2 SNEGSKA (reference sequence). V was clipped by 3 bases and J by 3 bases, with 20 bases between them. The CDR3 coding sequence is TGCAGTGCTAGTATGAGACACATATCATGGGACACTGAAGCTTTCTTT. Its protein is CSASMRHISWDTEAFF.

The chain employs TRBV20-1 and TRBJ2-3; D is unresolved. The germline V gene has CDR1 DFQATT and CDR2 SNEGSKA (reference sequence). The CDR3 is 13 residues long. Trimming left V 6 bases short and J 2 bases short, with 12 bases between. Written as DNA, the CDR3 is TGCAGTGCGATCGGAATTTACACAGATACGCAGTATTTT. This encodes CSAIGIYTDTQYF.

The V gene is TRBV15, the J gene TRBJ1-6, with a tentative D call TRBD1 (5 bases). The CDR3 is 15 residues long. CDR1 is LNHNV and CDR2 is YYDKDF in the germline V gene (reference sequence). V lost 0 bases and J lost 9, with 12 bases in between. The CDR3 DNA sequence: TGTGCCACCAGCAGAGATTTAATAGGGGTTTCACCCCTCCACTTT. It yields the protein CATSRDLIGVSPLHF.